One sample yielded the 16 T cell receptor beta chains listed below, sequenced in a study of shared clonotypes between healthy human individuals. TCRdb's copy holds only in-frame clones and misses some; the assay was immunoSEQ multiplex PCR. The sample lists 950,000 to 1,300,000 clones, roughly 75% occurring once. The sample taken for sequencing was memory CD4+ T cells sorted from blood. The subset was: CD45RA-negative fraction. The receptors come from a man aged 18 to 35 in good health.

This clone was seen once. The chain links TRBV19 to TRBJ2-7; 7 bases map to TRBD1. The CDR3 has 13 residues. The germline V gene encodes CDR1 LNHDA and CDR2 SQIVND (reference sequence). J lost 4 bases, V lost 5 bases, and 5 bases had no gene match. The CDR3 region is CASSRAGGYEQYF. The CDR3 DNA reads as TGTGCCAGTAGTCGGGCAGGGGGATACGAGCAGTACTTC. Combining the CDR3 with reference TRBV19 and TRBJ2-7 gives the whole variable domain DGGITQSPKYLFRKEGQNVTLSCEQNLNHDAMYWYRQDPGQGLRLIYYSQIVNDFQKGDIAEGYSVSREKKESFPLTVTSAQKNPTAFYLCASSRAGGYEQYFGPGTRLTVT.

CDR3 amino acids: CASRAQGGPEAFF. CDR3 nucleotide sequence: TGTGCCAGCAGGGCACAGGGGGGGCCTGAAGCTTTCTTT. The chain links TRBV2 to TRBJ1-1; TRBD1 agrees at 8 bases. CDR1 and CDR2 from the germline V gene are SNHLY and FYNNEI. The junction had 6 bases not matched to a gene; V was cut back by 6 bases and J by 6 bases. The CDR3 consists of 13 residues.

This sequence joins TRBV7-2 and TRBJ1-6; D is possibly TRBD1 (5 bases). Germline CDR1 and CDR2: SGHTA and FQGNSA. Trimming removed 5 bases at V and 7 bases at J, with 15 bases between. This CDR3 is built from 15 residues. In DNA, the CDR3 is TGTGCCAGCAGCGTGGAGGGGAAAGAAAATTCACCCCTCCACTTT. This codes for CASSVEGKENSPLHF. The entire variable domain, with the rest obtained from reference TRBV7-2 and TRBJ1-6, is as follows: GAGVSQSPSNKVTEKGKDVELRCDPISGHTALYWYRQSLGQGLEFLIYFQGNSAPDKSGLPSDRFSAERTGGSVSTLTIQRTQQEDSAVYLCASSVEGKENSPLHFGNGTRLTVT.

V is TRBV23-1 and J is TRBJ2-6; 10 bases fit TRBD1. TRBV23-1 falls under the ORF class, with uncertain function. The CDR3 contains 17 residues. J lost 0 bases, V lost 6 bases, and 5 bases had no gene match. The CDR3 sequence is CASSRDRGLSGANVLTF. The CDR3 DNA follows: TGCGCCAGCAGCCGGGACAGGGGCCTCTCTGGGGCCAACGTCCTGACTTTC.

This chain joins TRBV27 and TRBJ2-7; D could derive from TRBD1 or TRBD2 (6 bases each). CDR3 length equals 12 residues. The ends were cut back, 6 bases at V and 4 bases at J, with 10 bases in the middle. The germline gives CDR1 MNHEY, CDR2 SMNVEV (reference sequence). The CDR3 here is CASRGGIYEQYF. For the CDR3, the DNA is TGTGCCAGCAGAGGGGGGATATACGAGCAGTACTTC.

This chain uses TRBV18 with TRBJ2-2; D gene uncertain. V dropped 0 bases and J dropped 4 bases, with 12 bases sitting between them. The CDR3 is 16 amino acids. The V gene's germline CDR1 is KGHSH and CDR2 LQKENI. CDR3 sequence: CASSPPNGRSTGELFF. DNA for the CDR3: TGTGCCAGCTCACCACCGAACGGTCGAAGCACCGGGGAGCTGTTTTTT.

V is TRBV30 and J is TRBJ1-4; 7 bases agree with TRBD1. CDR1 and CDR2 from the germline V gene are GTSNPN and SVGIG (reference sequence). The junction had 5 bases not matched to a gene; V was cut back by 2 bases and J by 8 bases. This CDR3 region has 13 residues. CDR3 nucleotide sequence: TGTGCCTGGAGTAGACAGGGACGCGAAAAACTGTTTTTT. Protein: CAWSRQGREKLFF.

This chain connects TRBV6-5 to TRBJ1-1; 7 bases line up with TRBD1. The junction had 9 bases not matched to a gene; V was cut back by 6 bases and J by 8 bases. The CDR3 sequence is 13 residues long. In germline, CDR1 is MNHEY, CDR2 SVGAGI. The CDR3 is CASRHNQGGEAFF. CDR3 sequence (DNA): TGTGCCAGCAGACATAATCAGGGGGGAGAAGCTTTCTTT.

A remark on this clone: Other DNA sequences within the sample encode an identical CDR3. This chain uses TRBV6-5 with TRBJ1-1; TRBD1 aligns across 8 bases. Germline CDR1 is MNHEY and CDR2 is SVGAGI. Germline trimming cut 6 bases from V and 4 bases from J; bases unmatched to any gene: 4. This CDR3 has 13 residues. The CDR3 bases are TGTGCCAGCAGCAGAACAGGGGGCACTGAAGCTTTCTTT. It encodes CASSRTGGTEAFF.

In this sample, this clone turned up a few times. The genes are TRBV5-1 and TRBJ2-2, with unresolved D. Trimming shortened V by 5 bases and J by 4 bases, and 12 bases separated the two germline ends. The CDR3 runs 14 residues. Germline CDR1 is SGHRS and CDR2 is YFSETQ. For the CDR3, the DNA is TGCGCCAGCAGTCAAGAACTTCTCACCGGGGAGCTGTTTTTT. Protein: CASSQELLTGELFF. Full variable domain (outside the CDR3, taken from reference TRBV5-1 and TRBJ2-2): KAGVTQTPRYLIKTRGQQVTLSCSPISGHRSVSWYQQTPGQGLQFLFEYFSETQRNKGNFPGRFSGRQFSNSRSEMNVSTLELGDSALYLCASSQELLTGELFFGEGSRLTVL.

The chain links TRBV7-2 to TRBJ1-1; D gene uncertain. The germline CDR1 and CDR2 sequences are SGHTA and FQGNSA. The CDR3 spans 14 residues. V was cut by 2 bases and J by 5 bases, with 12 bases left in between. The CDR3 region is CASSLQRMGTEAFF. Here the CDR3 DNA reads TGTGCCAGCAGCTTACAGCGTATGGGGACTGAAGCTTTCTTT.

As to this clone: Different DNA sequences within this sample yield the same CDR3. The chain joins TRBV5-5 to TRBJ2-2, with D perhaps given as TRBD1 or TRBD2 (5 bases each). Germline CDR1 reads SGHKS; CDR2 reads YYEKEE (reference sequence). The V end lost 1 base, the J end lost 4 bases, and 11 bases lay between the germline ends. The CDR3 loop spans 15 amino acids. For the CDR3, the DNA is TGTGCCAGCAGCTTGCGAGGGGCCCTCACCGGGGAGCTGTTTTTT. Its protein product is CASSLRGALTGELFF. The whole variable domain, filled in from reference TRBV5-5 and TRBJ2-2, reads DAGVTQSPTHLIKTRGQQVTLRCSPISGHKSVSWYQQVLGQGPQFIFQYYEKEERGRGNFPDRFSARQFPNYSSELNVNALLLGDSALYLCASSLRGALTGELFFGEGSRLTVL.

The rearrangement links TRBV13 to TRBJ1-6; D may be TRBD1 (6 bases). Per the germline V gene, CDR1 is PRHDT and CDR2 is FYEKMQ (reference sequence). Trimming pared 2 bases from V and 7 bases from J, leaving 18 bases between. The CDR3 runs to 17 residues. This CDR3 reads CASSLRTGSSGNSPLHF. DNA for the CDR3: TGTGCCAGCAGCTTACGAACAGGGAGTTCTGGGAATTCACCCCTCCACTTT.

The rearrangement uses TRBV19 and TRBJ1-1; unclear D gene. Germline V lookup: CDR1 LNHDA, CDR2 SQIVND (reference sequence). The CDR3 is 14 residues long. The V and J ends lost 6 bases and 0 bases respectively, with 11 bases between them. The CDR3 loop is CASSPDRVNTEAFF. CDR3 in DNA: TGTGCCAGTAGCCCGGACCGGGTGAACACTGAAGCTTTCTTT.

The chain combines TRBV6-5 with TRBJ1-1; D gene uncertain. Germline CDR1 reads MNHEY; CDR2 reads SVGAGI. Trimming shortened V by 4 bases and J by 5 bases, and 20 bases separated the two germline ends. This CDR3 has 16 amino acids. The CDR3 region is CASSSFQGHQGTEAFF. The CDR3, as DNA: TGTGCCAGCAGTTCTTTCCAAGGGCACCAAGGGACTGAAGCTTTCTTT.

V is TRBV5-4 and J is TRBJ2-3; 7 bases line up with TRBD2. Looked up from germline, CDR1 is SGHNT and CDR2 is YYREEE (reference sequence). The V segment lost 0 bases and the J segment 2 bases; nucleotides outside the gene matches: 3. This CDR3 is built from 15 residues. As DNA, the CDR3 is TGTGCCAGCAGCTTGGATGGGACTACCACAGATACGCAGTATTTT. Amino acid sequence: CASSLDGTTTDTQYF.